This is a list of T cell receptor beta chains from one sample in a study of T cell repertoires in ileal Crohn's disease. Assay: immunoSEQ multiplex PCR; the TCRdb copy retains only in-frame clones and omits some. The sample has approximately 3,600 clones; 72% are singletons. Input material: ileal tissue. Source of these receptors: an adult with Crohn's disease. CDR3s include the opening cysteine and the closing phenylalanine or tryptophan. D genes are given only for firm matches. Clone size appears in some rows only: once, few, many, or a class for an expanded clone.

CASSKSQVETALNYGYTF	TGTGCCAGCAGCAAATCCCAAGTGGAGACAGCCTTAAACTATGGCTACACCTTC	.	.	TRBV21-1	TRBJ1-2
CASSPRTSGGVETQYF	TGTGCCAGCTCACCGCGGACTAGCGGGGGAGTGGAGACCCAGTACTTC	TRBD2	.	TRBV18	TRBJ2-5
CASRGTGNTGELFF	TGTGCCAGCAGAGGGACAGGGAACACCGGGGAGCTGTTTTTT	TRBD1	.	TRBV7-3	TRBJ2-2
CAWNRGKRTDTQYF	TGTGCCTGGAATCGGGGGAAAAGAACAGATACGCAGTATTTT	.	.	TRBV30	TRBJ2-3
CASRYRGNSPLHF	TGTGCCAGCCGATACAGGGGCAATTCACCCCTCCACTTT	TRBD1	.	TRBV27	TRBJ1-6
CASSLAGAGNTGELFF	TGTGCCAGCAGCTTAGCGGGGGCAGGAAACACCGGGGAGCTGTTTTTT	.	.	TRBV7-2	TRBJ2-2
CASTPDGAGTQYF	TGTGCCAGCACCCCCGACGGCGCGGGGACCCAGTACTTC	.	medium-sized	TRBV6-1	TRBJ2-5
CASSPSPSGANVLTF	TGTGCCAGCAGCCCCTCCCCCTCTGGGGCCAACGTCCTGACTTTC	.	.	TRBV7-6	TRBJ2-6
CASSAVQGSNGYTF	TGTGCCAGCAGTGCCGTACAGGGGTCTAATGGCTACACCTTC	TRBD1	.	TRBV6-1	TRBJ1-2
CASSPFQQGLQPQHF	TGTGCCAGCAGTCCGTTCCAACAGGGTCTTCAGCCCCAGCATTTT	.	few	TRBV2	TRBJ1-5
CASSLVGPPRGYGYTF	TGTGCCAGCAGTTTAGTAGGCCCCCCGCGGGGCTATGGCTACACCTTC	.	.	TRBV27	TRBJ1-2
CASSVIRGKLFF	TGCGCCAGCAGCGTTATCAGGGGAAAACTGTTTTTT	.	.	TRBV5-1	TRBJ1-4
CASSSGGTVGYGYTF	TGTGCCAGCAGCTCCGGAGGTACCGTTGGTTATGGCTACACCTTC	.	.	TRBV5-1	TRBJ1-2
CASSRAAASGYTEAFF	TGCGCCAGCAGCCGAGCGGCCGCCTCGGGGTACACTGAAGCTTTCTTT	.	.	TRBV4-3	TRBJ1-1
CATTRQGRILF	TGTGCCACCACTAGACAGGGAAGGATCCTCTTC	TRBD1	.	TRBV28	TRBJ1-2
CASSLFARVGEQYF	TGTGCCAGCAGCTTATTCGCGAGGGTCGGCGAGCAGTACTTC	.	.	TRBV7-2	TRBJ2-7
CASTRDSYNSPLHF	TGTGCCAGCACTAGGGACAGCTATAATTCACCCCTCCACTTT	TRBD1	.	TRBV2	TRBJ1-6
CASSEERRGNSPLHF	TGTGCCAGCAGTGAAGAACGGAGGGGTAATTCACCCCTCCACTTT	.	.	TRBV2	TRBJ1-6
CASKLKGDLREKLFF	TGTGCCAGTAAGCTCAAGGGGGATTTGAGGGAAAAACTGTTTTTT	.	.	TRBV19	TRBJ1-4
CAITGGRGGYTF	TGTGCCATCACAGGGGGGAGAGGTGGCTACACCTTC	TRBD1	.	TRBV6-5	TRBJ1-2
CASSFTAGGNNEQFF	TGTGCCAGCAGTTTTACGGCGGGGGGGAACAATGAGCAGTTCTTC	TRBD2	.	TRBV27	TRBJ2-1
CASSVEADGYTF	TGTGCCAGCTCAGTCGAGGCGGATGGCTACACCTTC	.	few	TRBV18	TRBJ1-2
CASSERQGANYGYTF	TGTGCCAGCAGTGAAAGGCAGGGCGCTAACTATGGCTACACCTTC	.	once	TRBV2	TRBJ1-2
CAWSLASGAETQYF	TGTGCCTGGAGTCTAGCGAGCGGGGCCGAGACCCAGTACTTC	TRBD2	.	TRBV30	TRBJ2-5